Reported below is one T cell receptor (beta chain). This entry is derived from a study of blood T cell repertoires in COVID-19. Original analysis: Amplification with reference gene primers provided the estimates of nucleated cell counts. Clones were read by immunoSEQ multiplex PCR, and TCRdb kept only the in-frame ones, dropping some. D and trimming were read from the DNA, whereas the V and J calls and clone size are those reported in that table. The table records about 370,000 clones, about 90% of them present only once. V was pared by 6 bases and J by 6 bases, with 6 bases of the junction left unmatched. The CDR3 is 13 amino acids. Germline loops: CDR1 ENHRY, CDR2 SYGVKD.

The sequenced sample was peripheral blood. This TCR was recovered from a woman between 25 and 40 years old with COVID-19, enrolled during active disease. This sequence joins TRBV10-3 and TRBJ1-2; 8 bases map to TRBD1. The CDR3 region is CAIRTGDQNGYTF. CDR3 coding DNA: TGTGCCATCAGGACAGGGGATCAAAATGGCTACACCTTC.